This T cell receptor (beta chain) was profiled in a study of T cell responses to AZD1222 COVID-19 vaccine. Germline V CDR1 and CDR2: SGHRS, YFSETQ. V was shortened by 0 bases and J by 3 bases, with 16 bases between the two germline ends. The CDR3 consists of 17 residues. Whole-study results and caveats: Reports indicate that nearly half of spike-specific TCRs are directed at unmutated variant regions. Spike-specific TCR breadth rose after two AZD1222 doses, and depth rose as well.

Of note for this clone: Its cognate antigen is unknown.

The assay was immunoSEQ multiplex PCR, and TCRdb's table has in-frame clones only and misses some. Among about 120,000 clones, 85% to 90% were seen once, and the ten largest hold 2.5% to 3.5%. The analysis combined second doses at about 4 or about 12 weeks. J is TRBJ2-1 and V is TRBV5-1; the D gene is possibly TRBD2 (6 bases). The specimen comprised peripheral blood, sampled 28 days after the second AZD1222 dose. The sequence was collected from an adult who received the AZD1222 COVID-19 vaccine. This chain's CDR3 is CASSLASGGANYNEQFF. The DNA of the CDR3 is TGCGCCAGCAGCTTGGCCTCGGGCGGGGCGAACTACAATGAGCAGTTCTTC.